These T cell receptor beta chains were read from a single sample in a study of shared clonotypes between healthy human individuals. Generated by immunoSEQ multiplex PCR, the TCRdb table keeps only in-frame clones and is missing some. Among a few million clones, around 93% were seen once, and the ten largest hold roughly 1.7%. Sequenced: naive CD8+ T cells from PBMCs. Receptor source: a man aged 18 to 30 in good health. Some clones in this sample may be carry-over from other donors' samples. The CDR3 runs from the conserved cysteine through the conserved F or W. The order of the fields is J gene, D gene, V gene, clone size, CDR3 DNA, CDR3 protein. The D gene is left open where the match is weak. Only part of the rows carry a size: once, few, many, or a class if the clone is expanded.

>TRBJ2-2|TRBD2|TRBV28|NA
TGTGCCAGCCACACTAGCGGGGGCACCGGGGAGCTGTTTTTT
CASHTSGGTGELFF
>TRBJ1-1|NA|TRBV27|NA
TGTGCCAGCAGTTCCCATCAACCCGGACACGAAAAGCAAAAAGAAGCTTTCTTT
CASSSHQPGHEKQKEAFF
>TRBJ1-2|TRBD1|TRBV30|NA
TGTGCCTGGAATAACAGGGACAGCTATGGCTACACCTTC
CAWNNRDSYGYTF
>TRBJ2-1|NA|TRBV9|NA
TGTGCCAGCAGCTCCAGGACGCGAGGCAATGAGCAGTTCTTC
CASSSRTRGNEQFF
>TRBJ1-5|TRBD1|TRBV7-9|NA
TGTGCCAGCAGCTTAGGGGCAGGGGGCGGTCAGCCCCAGCATTTT
CASSLGAGGGQPQHF
>TRBJ2-2|NA|TRBV11-3|NA
TGTGCCAGCAGCTTGTCCATCGGGGAGCTGTTTTTT
CASSLSIGELFF
>TRBJ2-7|NA|TRBV27|NA
TGTGCCAGCAGTTTAAGTCTGGGCCAATACTCCTACGAGCAGTACTTC
CASSLSLGQYSYEQYF
>TRBJ1-2|TRBD1|TRBV27|NA
TGTGCCAGCAGTTTAATGGGGAAGGACAGGGGTCGGTATGGCTACACCTTC
CASSLMGKDRGRYGYTF
>TRBJ2-2|NA|TRBV7-9|NA
TGTGCCAGCAGAGTCGCGGAGGAGCTGTTTTTT
CASRVAEELFF
>TRBJ2-7|NA|TRBV11-2|NA
TGTGCCAGCAGCCATTCCGAAGGTCTGGGAAGCGAGCAGTACTTC
CASSHSEGLGSEQYF
>TRBJ2-5|NA|TRBV28|NA
TGTGCCGGCCGGGCCGGACCGCAAGAGACCCAGTACTTC
CAGRAGPQETQYF
>TRBJ2-1|NA|TRBV10-3|NA
TGTGCCACTAATGGGCCCACTGGGGATGAGCAGTTCTTC
CATNGPTGDEQFF
>TRBJ1-4|TRBD1|TRBV7-9|NA
TGTGCCAGCAGCCCAAGCAGGGGGCCGGACGAAAAACTGTTTTTT
CASSPSRGPDEKLFF
>TRBJ1-2|NA|TRBV6-6|NA
TGTGCCAGCAGTTACACGGGTACGGGCTACACCTTC
CASSYTGTGYTF
>TRBJ2-3|NA|TRBV21-1|once
TGTGCCAGCAGCGACCCCTCAGCGGGAGGGAAGTCGGATACGCAGTATTTT
CASSDPSAGGKSDTQYF
>TRBJ1-1|NA|TRBV27|NA
TGTGCCAGCAGTTTATCGAGAACAGGCTTGAACACTGAAGCTTTCTTT
CASSLSRTGLNTEAFF
>TRBJ2-3|NA|TRBV19|NA
TGTGCCAGTAGTATAAGCGGCACTCTGGGGGATACGCAGTATTTT
CASSISGTLGDTQYF
>TRBJ2-1|TRBD2|TRBV7-6|NA
TGTGCCAGCAGCTATTTAAGTGTGCGGGAGCCCCCCTACAATGAGCAGTTCTTC
CASSYLSVREPPYNEQFF
>TRBJ1-2|NA|TRBV4-3|NA
TGCGCCAGCAGCCAAGATTCCTCCTATGGCTACACCTTC
CASSQDSSYGYTF
>TRBJ2-3|TRBD2|TRBV7-3|NA
TGTGCCAGCAGCTCGAGTGTAGCGGGAAATACAGATACGCAGTATTTT
CASSSSVAGNTDTQYF
>TRBJ2-7|NA|TRBV19|NA
TGTGCCAGTAGTAGACCTCGGGACGGACCCTACGAGCAGTACTTC
CASSRPRDGPYEQYF
>TRBJ2-2|TRBD1|TRBV29-1|NA
TGCAGCGCCCGACAGGGGGCTTACGGGGAGCTGTTTTTT
CSARQGAYGELFF
>TRBJ2-2|TRBD2|TRBV6-1|NA
TGTGCCAGCAGTCGACTAGCGGTGAACACCGGGGAGCTGTTTTTT
CASSRLAVNTGELFF
>TRBJ2-1|NA|TRBV6-5|NA
TGTGCCAGCAGAAGATCTAGCGAGACCTACAATGAGCAGTTCTTC
CASRRSSETYNEQFF
>TRBJ2-7|TRBD1|TRBV4-1|NA
TGCGCCAGCAGCCAACTACCGGGACAGTCCTACGAGCAGTACTTC
CASSQLPGQSYEQYF
>TRBJ2-7|TRBD2|TRBV5-3|NA
TGTGCCAGAAGCTTGTGGGCGGGAGGGTCTCCCTACGAGCAGTACTTC
CARSLWAGGSPYEQYF
>TRBJ2-5|NA|TRBV2|NA
TGTGCCAGCAGTGACAGGCCTGTGGAGACCCAGTACTTC
CASSDRPVETQYF
>TRBJ2-1|NA|TRBV7-3|NA
TGTGCCAGCAGCTTCCCCCTGGCTCCCCATGGTGAGCAGTTCTTC
CASSFPLAPHGEQFF
>TRBJ2-6|NA|TRBV9|NA
TGTGCCAGCAGTTCCGGGGGCAGGGCCAACGTCCTGACTTTC
CASSSGGRANVLTF
>TRBJ2-7|TRBD2|TRBV27|NA
TGTGCCAGCAGTCCCCTTAGCGGGGGGTTCTCCTACGAGCAGTACTTC
CASSPLSGGFSYEQYF
>TRBJ2-7|NA|TRBV2|NA
TGTGCACAAGGGAGGAGCTCCTACGAGCAGTACTTC
CAQGRSSYEQYF
>TRBJ1-1|NA|TRBV19|NA
TGTGCCAGTAGTATAATGATGAACACTGAAGCTTTCTTT
CASSIMMNTEAFF
>TRBJ1-2|NA|TRBV28|NA
TGTGCCAGCAGTTTTTTGGAGGTCTACTATGGCTACACCTTC
CASSFLEVYYGYTF
>TRBJ1-3|NA|TRBV25-1|NA
TGTGCCAGCAGTGTGACGATACCCGGAAACACCATATATTTT
CASSVTIPGNTIYF
>TRBJ2-1|NA|TRBV7-9|NA
TGTGCCAGCAGCCAGGAGGAGTACTCCTACAATGAGCAGTTCTTC
CASSQEEYSYNEQFF
>TRBJ2-4|NA|TRBV28|NA
TGTGCCAGCAGTTCCCGCCCCCGACTCATAGCCAAAAACATTCAGTACTTC
CASSSRPRLIAKNIQYF
>TRBJ2-7|TRBD2|TRBV7-6|NA
TGTGCCAGCAGCTTAGGGACTAGCGGGAGTGGTTTCCACGAGCAGTACTTC
CASSLGTSGSGFHEQYF
>TRBJ1-2|NA|TRBV12-2|NA
TGTGCAAGTCGCTCCCGGTGTAGCCCGTCGTTAGATGGCTACACCTTC
CASRSRCSPSLDGYTF
>TRBJ2-2|NA|TRBV7-9|NA
TGTGCCAGCAGAAGAAACCCGGGGGCCACCGGGGAGCTGTTTTTT
CASRRNPGATGELFF
>TRBJ2-1|NA|TRBV27|NA
TGTGCCAGCAGTTCTGCCGAGAACCTCAATGAGCAGTTCTTC
CASSSAENLNEQFF
>TRBJ2-1|TRBD2|TRBV6-4|NA
TGTGCCAGCAGGGAGCGGGAGTCCTACAATGAGCAGTTCTTC
CASRERESYNEQFF
>TRBJ1-2|NA|TRBV28|NA
TGTGCCAGCAGTTTCCGCGACAGGCCTTATGGCTACACCTTC
CASSFRDRPYGYTF
>TRBJ2-6|NA|TRBV6-4|once
TGTGCCAGCAGTGACCCCTTATTTCTGAGGGCCAACGTCCTGACTTTC
CASSDPLFLRANVLTF
>TRBJ2-7|NA|TRBV7-2|NA
TGTGCCAGCAGCTCCCGGGTTTCCTACGAGCAGTACTTC
CASSSRVSYEQYF
>TRBJ1-1|NA|TRBV7-9|NA
TGTGCCAGCAGCTTAACGGACCGGTCAGTTGAAGCTTTCTTT
CASSLTDRSVEAFF
>TRBJ2-3|NA|TRBV9|NA
TGTGCCAGCAGCGCTCGGAAAAAGGGCACAGATACGCAGTATTTT
CASSARKKGTDTQYF
>TRBJ2-1|NA|TRBV5-1|NA
TGCGCCAGCAGCTGGAACGGCCATGAGCAGTTCTTC
CASSWNGHEQFF
>TRBJ1-1|NA|TRBV7-9|NA
TGTGCCAGCAGCTCCAGACAGAACACTGAAGCTTTCTTT
CASSSRQNTEAFF
>TRBJ2-1|NA|TRBV6-5|NA
TGTGCCAGCAGTTACTCACTAAGGGGCGGCGATGAGCAGTTCTTC
CASSYSLRGGDEQFF
>TRBJ2-7|NA|TRBV5-1|NA
TGCGCCAGCAGCCCCGATGGAGGGTTCCACGAGCAGTACTTC
CASSPDGGFHEQYF
>TRBJ2-5|NA|TRBV27|NA
TGTGCCAGCAGTTTTTTGGGAGTCCAAGAGACCCAGTACTTC
CASSFLGVQETQYF
>TRBJ2-5|NA|TRBV4-2|once
TGTGCCAGCAGCCCAGAGACAGCCTTCCAAGAGACCCAGTACTTC
CASSPETAFQETQYF
>TRBJ2-7|NA|TRBV27|once
TGTGCCAGCAGTTTGCGGCGGGTCGCGTTCTACGAGCAGTACTTC
CASSLRRVAFYEQYF
>TRBJ2-7|NA|TRBV19|NA
TGTGCCAGTAGTATTACAGATTACTACGAGCAGTACTTC
CASSITDYYEQYF
>TRBJ2-5|NA|TRBV28|NA
TGTGCCAGCAGTCCCCTTAGGACCGGGGGCGCTGAGACCCAGTACTTC
CASSPLRTGGAETQYF